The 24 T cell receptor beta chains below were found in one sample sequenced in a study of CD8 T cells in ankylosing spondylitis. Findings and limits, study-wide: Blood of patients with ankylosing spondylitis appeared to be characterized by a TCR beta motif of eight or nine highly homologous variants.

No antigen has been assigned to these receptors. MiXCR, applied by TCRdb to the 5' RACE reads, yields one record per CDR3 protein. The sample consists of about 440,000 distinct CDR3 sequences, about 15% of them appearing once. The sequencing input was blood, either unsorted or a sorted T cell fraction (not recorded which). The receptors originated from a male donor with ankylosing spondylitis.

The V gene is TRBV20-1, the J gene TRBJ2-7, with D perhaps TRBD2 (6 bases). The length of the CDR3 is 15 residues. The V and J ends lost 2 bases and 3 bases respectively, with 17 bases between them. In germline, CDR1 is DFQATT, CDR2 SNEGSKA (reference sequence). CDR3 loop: CSARKEGTIVYEQYF. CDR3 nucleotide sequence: TGCAGTGCTAGAAAGGAGGGTACGATCGTCTACGAGCAGTACTTC.

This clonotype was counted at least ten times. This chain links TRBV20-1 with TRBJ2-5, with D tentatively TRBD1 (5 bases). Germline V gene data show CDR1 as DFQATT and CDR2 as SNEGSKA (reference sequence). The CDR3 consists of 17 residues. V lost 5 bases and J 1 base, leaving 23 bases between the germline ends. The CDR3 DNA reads TGCAGTGCTTATATCGCTGAAGACAGAACATCCCAAGAGACCCAGTACTTC. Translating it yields CSAYIAEDRTSQETQYF.

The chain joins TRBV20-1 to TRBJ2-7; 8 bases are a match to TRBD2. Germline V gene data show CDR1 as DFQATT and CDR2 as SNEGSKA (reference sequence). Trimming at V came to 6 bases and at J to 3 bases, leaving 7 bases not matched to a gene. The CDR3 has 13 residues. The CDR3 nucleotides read TGCAGTGCCAAAAGGACTAGCAACTACGAGCAGTACTTC. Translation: CSAKRTSNYEQYF.

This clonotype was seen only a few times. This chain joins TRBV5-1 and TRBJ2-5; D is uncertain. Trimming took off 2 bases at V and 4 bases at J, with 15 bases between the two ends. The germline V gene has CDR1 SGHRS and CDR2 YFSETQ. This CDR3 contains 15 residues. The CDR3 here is CASSFGSLGLETQYF. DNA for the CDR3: TGCGCCAGCAGCTTCGGCAGCCTGGGCCTAGAGACCCAGTACTTC.

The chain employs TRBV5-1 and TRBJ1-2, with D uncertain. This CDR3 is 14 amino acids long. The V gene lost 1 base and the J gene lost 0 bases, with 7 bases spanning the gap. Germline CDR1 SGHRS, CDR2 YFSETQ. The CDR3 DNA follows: TGCGCCAGCAGCTTGACAGTTACTAACTATGGCTACACCTTC. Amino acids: CASSLTVTNYGYTF. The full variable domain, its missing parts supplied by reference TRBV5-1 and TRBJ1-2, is KAGVTQTPRYLIKTRGQQVTLSCSPISGHRSVSWYQQTPGQGLQFLFEYFSETQRNKGNFPGRFSGRQFSNSRSEMNVSTLELGDSALYLCASSLTVTNYGYTFGSGTRLTVV.

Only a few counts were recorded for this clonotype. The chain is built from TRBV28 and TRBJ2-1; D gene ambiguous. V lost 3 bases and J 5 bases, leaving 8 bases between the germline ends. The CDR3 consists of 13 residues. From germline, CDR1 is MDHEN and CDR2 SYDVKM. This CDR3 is CASSFVRNNEQFF. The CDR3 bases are TGTGCCAGCAGTTTCGTCAGAAACAATGAGCAGTTCTTC.

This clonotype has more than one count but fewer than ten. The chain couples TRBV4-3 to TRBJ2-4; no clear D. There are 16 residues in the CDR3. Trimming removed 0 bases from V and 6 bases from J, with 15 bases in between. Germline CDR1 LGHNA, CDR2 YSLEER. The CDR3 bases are TGCGCCAGCAGCCAAGATCAGAAAGGGCTTGGAAACATTCAGTACTTC. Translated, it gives CASSQDQKGLGNIQYF.

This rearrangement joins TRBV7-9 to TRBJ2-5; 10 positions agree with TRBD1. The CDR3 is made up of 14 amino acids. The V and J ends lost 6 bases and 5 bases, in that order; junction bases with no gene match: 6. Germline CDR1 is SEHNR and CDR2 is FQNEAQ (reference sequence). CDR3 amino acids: CASRKRGQGETQYF. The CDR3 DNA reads TGTGCCAGCAGAAAGAGGGGACAGGGGGAGACCCAGTACTTC.

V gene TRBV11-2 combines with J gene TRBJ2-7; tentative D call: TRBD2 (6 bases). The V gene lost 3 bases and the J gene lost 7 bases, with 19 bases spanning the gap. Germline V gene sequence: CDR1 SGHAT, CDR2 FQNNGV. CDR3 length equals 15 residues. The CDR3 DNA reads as TGTGCCAGCAGCTTGAGGGCAGGGAAGGAGGGGGAGCAGTACTTC. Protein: CASSLRAGKEGEQYF.

This chain's CDR3 is CASSFGIGELFF. The DNA of the CDR3 is TGTGCCAGCAGCTTCGGTATCGGGGAGCTGTTTTTT. The chain couples TRBV7-9 to TRBJ2-2, with D unclear. This CDR3 is 12 amino acids long. Germline V gene sequence: CDR1 SEHNR, CDR2 FQNEAQ (reference sequence). Between the trimmed V and J ends, which lost 3 bases and 7 bases, there was a span of 6 bases.

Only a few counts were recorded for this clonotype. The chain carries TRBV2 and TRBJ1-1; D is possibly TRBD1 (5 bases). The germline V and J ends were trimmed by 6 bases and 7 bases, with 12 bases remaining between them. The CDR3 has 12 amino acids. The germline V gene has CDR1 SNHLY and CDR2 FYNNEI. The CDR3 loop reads CASSRQFLEAFF. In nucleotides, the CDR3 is TGTGCCAGCAGCAGACAGTTCCTTGAAGCTTTCTTT. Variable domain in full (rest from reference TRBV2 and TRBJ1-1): EPEVTQTPSHQVTQMGQEVILRCVPISNHLYFYWYRQILGQKVEFLVSFYNNEISEKSEIFDDQFSVERPDGSNFTLKIRSTKLEDSAMYFCASSRQFLEAFFGQGTRLTVV.

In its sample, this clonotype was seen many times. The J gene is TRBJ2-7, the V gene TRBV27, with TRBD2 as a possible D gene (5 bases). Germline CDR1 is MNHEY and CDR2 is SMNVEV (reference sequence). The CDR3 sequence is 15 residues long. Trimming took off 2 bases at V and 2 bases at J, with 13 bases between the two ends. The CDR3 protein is CASSLEGRSTYEQYF. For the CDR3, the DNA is TGTGCCAGCAGTTTAGAGGGTAGATCGACCTACGAGCAGTACTTC.

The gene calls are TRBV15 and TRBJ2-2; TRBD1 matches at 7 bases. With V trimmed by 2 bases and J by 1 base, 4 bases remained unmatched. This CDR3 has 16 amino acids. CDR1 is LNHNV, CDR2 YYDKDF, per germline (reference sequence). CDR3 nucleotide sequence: TGTGCCACCAGCAGATCAGCAGGGGGGAACACCGGGGAGCTGTTTTTT. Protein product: CATSRSAGGNTGELFF.

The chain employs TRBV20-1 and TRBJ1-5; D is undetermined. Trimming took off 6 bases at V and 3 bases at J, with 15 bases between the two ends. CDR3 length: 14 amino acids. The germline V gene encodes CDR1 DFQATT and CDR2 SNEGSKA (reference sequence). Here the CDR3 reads CSALPGDFNQPQHF. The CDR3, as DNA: TGCAGTGCCCTGCCGGGCGATTTCAATCAGCCCCAGCATTTT.

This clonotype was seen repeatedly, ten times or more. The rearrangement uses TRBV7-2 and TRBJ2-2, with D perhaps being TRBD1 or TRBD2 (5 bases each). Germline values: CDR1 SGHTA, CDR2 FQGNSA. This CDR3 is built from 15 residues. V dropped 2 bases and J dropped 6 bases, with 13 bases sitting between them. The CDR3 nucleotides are TGTGCCAGCAGCTTATCCTTCCGGGACCCCGGGGAGCTGTTTTTT. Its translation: CASSLSFRDPGELFF.

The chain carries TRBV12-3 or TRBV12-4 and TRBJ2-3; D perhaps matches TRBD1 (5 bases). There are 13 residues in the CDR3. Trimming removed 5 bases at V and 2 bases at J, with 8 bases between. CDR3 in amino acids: CASSRGYTDTQYF. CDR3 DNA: TGTGCCAGCAGTAGGGGATACACAGATACGCAGTATTTT.

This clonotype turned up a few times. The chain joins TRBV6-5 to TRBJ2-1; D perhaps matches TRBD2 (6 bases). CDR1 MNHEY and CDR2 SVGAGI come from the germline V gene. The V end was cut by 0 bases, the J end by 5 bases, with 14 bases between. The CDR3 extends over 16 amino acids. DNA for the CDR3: TGTGCCAGCAGTTACTCGAAACTAGCCGCAAACAATGAGCAGTTCTTC. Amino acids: CASSYSKLAANNEQFF.

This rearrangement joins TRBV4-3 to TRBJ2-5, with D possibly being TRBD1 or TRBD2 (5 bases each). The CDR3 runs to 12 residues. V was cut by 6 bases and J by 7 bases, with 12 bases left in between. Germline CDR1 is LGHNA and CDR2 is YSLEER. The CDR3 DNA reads TGCGCCAGCAGGGGGTCTGGGGGGACCCAGTACTTC. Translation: CASRGSGGTQYF.

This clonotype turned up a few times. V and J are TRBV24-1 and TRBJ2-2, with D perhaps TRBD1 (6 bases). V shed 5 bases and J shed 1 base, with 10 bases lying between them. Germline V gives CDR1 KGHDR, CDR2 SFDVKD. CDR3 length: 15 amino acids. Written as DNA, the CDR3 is TGTGCCACCAGTGCAACGACAGGGAACACCGGGGAGCTGTTTTTT. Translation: CATSATTGNTGELFF.

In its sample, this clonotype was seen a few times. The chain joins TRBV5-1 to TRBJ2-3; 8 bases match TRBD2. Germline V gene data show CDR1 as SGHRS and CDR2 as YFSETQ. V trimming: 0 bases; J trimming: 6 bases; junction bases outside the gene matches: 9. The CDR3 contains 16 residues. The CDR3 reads CASSLVVAGGGDTQYF. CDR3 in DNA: TGCGCCAGCAGCTTGGTGGTTGCGGGGGGAGGTGATACGCAGTATTTT.

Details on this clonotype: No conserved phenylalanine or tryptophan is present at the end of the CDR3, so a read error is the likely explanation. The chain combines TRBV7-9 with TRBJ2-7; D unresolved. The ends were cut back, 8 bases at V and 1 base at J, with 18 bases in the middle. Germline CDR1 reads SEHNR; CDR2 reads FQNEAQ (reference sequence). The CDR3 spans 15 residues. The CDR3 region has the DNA TGTGCCAGCGGACGGGCCTTGACAAGATCCTACGAGCAGTACATC. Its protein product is CASGRALTRSYEQYI.

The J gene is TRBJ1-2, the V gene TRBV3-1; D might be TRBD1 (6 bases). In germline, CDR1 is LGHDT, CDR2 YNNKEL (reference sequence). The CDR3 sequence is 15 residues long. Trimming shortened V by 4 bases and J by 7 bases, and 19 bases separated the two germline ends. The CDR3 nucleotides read TGTGCCAGCAGCCCTGACCTAATACAGGGAGGTGGCTACACCTTC. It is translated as CASSPDLIQGGGYTF.

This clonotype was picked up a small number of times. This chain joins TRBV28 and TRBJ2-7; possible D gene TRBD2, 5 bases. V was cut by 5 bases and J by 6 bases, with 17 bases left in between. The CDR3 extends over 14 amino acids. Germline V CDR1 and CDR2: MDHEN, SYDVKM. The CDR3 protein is CASSEGIIEFEQYF. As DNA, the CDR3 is TGTGCCAGCAGTGAGGGTATAATTGAATTCGAGCAGTACTTC.

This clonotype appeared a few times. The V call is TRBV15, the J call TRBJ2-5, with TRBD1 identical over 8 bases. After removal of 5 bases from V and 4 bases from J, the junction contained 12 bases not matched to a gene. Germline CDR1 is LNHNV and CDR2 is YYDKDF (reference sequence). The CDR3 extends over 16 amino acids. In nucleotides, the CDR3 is TGTGCCACCAGCGGAGCAAGACAGGGGAAAGGAGAGACCCAGTACTTC. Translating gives CATSGARQGKGETQYF.